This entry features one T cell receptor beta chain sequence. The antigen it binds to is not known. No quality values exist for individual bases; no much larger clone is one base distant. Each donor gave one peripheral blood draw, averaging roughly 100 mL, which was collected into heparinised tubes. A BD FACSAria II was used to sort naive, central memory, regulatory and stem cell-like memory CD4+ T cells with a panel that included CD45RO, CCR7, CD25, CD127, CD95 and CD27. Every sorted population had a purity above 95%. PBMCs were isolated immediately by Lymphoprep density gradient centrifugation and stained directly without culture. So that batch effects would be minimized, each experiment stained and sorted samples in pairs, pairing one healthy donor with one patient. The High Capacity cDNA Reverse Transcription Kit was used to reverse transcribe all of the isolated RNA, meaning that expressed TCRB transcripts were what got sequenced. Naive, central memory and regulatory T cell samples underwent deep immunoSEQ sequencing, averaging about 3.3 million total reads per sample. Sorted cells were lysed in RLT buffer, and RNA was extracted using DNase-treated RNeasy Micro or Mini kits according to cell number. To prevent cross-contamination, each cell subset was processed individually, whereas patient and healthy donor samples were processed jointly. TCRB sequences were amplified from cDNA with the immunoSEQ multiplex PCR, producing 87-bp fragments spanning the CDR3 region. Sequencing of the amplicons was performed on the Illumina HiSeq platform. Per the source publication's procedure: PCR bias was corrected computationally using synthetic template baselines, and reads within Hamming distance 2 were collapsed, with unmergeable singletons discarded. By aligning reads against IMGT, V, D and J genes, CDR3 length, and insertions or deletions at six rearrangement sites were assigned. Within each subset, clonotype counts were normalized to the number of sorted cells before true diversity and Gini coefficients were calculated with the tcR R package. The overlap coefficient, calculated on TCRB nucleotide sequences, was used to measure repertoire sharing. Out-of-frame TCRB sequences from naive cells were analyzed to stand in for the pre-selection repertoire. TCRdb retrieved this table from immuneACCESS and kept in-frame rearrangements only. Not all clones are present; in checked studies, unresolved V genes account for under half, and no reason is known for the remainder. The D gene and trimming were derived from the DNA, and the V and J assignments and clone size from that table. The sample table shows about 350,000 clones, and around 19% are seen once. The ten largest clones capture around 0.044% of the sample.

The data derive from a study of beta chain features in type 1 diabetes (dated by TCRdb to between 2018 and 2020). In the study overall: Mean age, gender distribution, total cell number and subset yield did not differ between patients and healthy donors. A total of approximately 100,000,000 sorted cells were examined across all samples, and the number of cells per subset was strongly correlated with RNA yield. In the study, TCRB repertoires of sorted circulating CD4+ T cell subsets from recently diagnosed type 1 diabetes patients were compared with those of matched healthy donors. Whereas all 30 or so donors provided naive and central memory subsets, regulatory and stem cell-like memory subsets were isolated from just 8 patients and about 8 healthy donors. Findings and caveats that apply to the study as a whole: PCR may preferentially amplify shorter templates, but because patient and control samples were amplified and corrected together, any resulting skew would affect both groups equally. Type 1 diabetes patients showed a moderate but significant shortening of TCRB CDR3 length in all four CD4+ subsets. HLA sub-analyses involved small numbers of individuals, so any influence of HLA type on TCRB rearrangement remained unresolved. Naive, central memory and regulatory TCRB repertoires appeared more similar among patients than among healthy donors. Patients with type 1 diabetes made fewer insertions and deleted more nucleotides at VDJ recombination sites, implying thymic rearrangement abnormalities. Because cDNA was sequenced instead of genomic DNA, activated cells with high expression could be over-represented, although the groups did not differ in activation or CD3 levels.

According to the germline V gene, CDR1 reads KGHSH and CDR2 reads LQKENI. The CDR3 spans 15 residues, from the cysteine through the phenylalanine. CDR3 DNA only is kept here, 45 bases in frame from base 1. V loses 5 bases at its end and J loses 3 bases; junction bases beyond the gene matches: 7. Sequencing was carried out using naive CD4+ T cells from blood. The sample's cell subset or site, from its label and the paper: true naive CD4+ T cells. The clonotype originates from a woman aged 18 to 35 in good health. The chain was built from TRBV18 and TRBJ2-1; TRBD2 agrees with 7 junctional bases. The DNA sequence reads TGTGCCAGCTCATCAGGGAGGGTGGACTACAATGAGCAGTTCTTC. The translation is CASSSGRVDYNEQFF.